These 16 T cell receptor beta chains came from one sample sequenced in a study of monozygotic twins with inflammatory bowel disease. From the 5' RACE reads, TCRdb lists one entry per CDR3 protein and no DNA. The sample has approximately 400,000 distinct CDR3 sequences. Sequencing was carried out using blood. The source is a human donor with ulcerative colitis or Crohn's disease, or a healthy co-twin of an affected twin (not recorded which).

V usage is TRBV29-1 and J usage is TRBJ1-1; TCRdb selects TRBD1, and the lack of DNA leaves this call unchecked. This CDR3 comprises 13 residues. Looked up from germline, CDR1 is SQVTM and CDR2 is ANQGSEA. CDR3 loop: CSVSSAGLTEAFF.

CDR3 region: CASSFGQGQNQPQHF. This sequence joins TRBV19 and TRBJ1-5; TCRdb's D gene call, TRBD1, goes unchecked for lack of DNA. This CDR3 region has 15 residues. Germline lookup yields CDR1 LNHDA and CDR2 SQIVND (reference sequence). The full variable domain, rest sourced from reference TRBV19 and TRBJ1-5, is DGGITQSPKYLFRKEGQNVTLSCEQNLNHDAMYWYRQDPGQGLRLIYYSQIVNDFQKGDIAEGYSVSREKKESFPLTVTSAQKNPTAFYLCASSFGQGQNQPQHFGDGTRLSIL.

The chain links TRBV10-3 to TRBJ1-2; TCRdb returns TRBD1, unconfirmable since there is no DNA. The CDR3 length is 17 residues. Germline V gene lookup returns CDR1 ENHRY and CDR2 SYGVKD. The CDR3: CAISESSRGGGADGYTF.

The chain joins TRBV11-2 to TRBJ1-2; TCRdb returns TRBD1, unconfirmable since there is no DNA. There are 17 residues in the CDR3. CDR1 and CDR2 (germline): SGHAT, FQNNGV. This chain's CDR3 is CASSLDLPGVGAYGYTF. The full variable domain, with the rest looked up from reference TRBV11-2 and TRBJ1-2, is EAGVAQSPRYKIIEKRQSVAFWCNPISGHATLYWYQQILGQGPKLLIQFQNNGVVDDSQLPKDRFSAERLKGVDSTLKIQPAKLEDSAVYLCASSLDLPGVGAYGYTFGSGTRLTVV.

V and J are TRBV5-5 and TRBJ1-5; as DNA is missing, the TRBD1 call by TCRdb cannot be tested. There are 16 residues in the CDR3. The V gene's germline CDR1 is SGHKS and CDR2 YYEKEE (reference sequence). The CDR3 loop is CASSYGTGRDNQPQHF.

The chain links TRBV3-1 to TRBJ1-1. This CDR3 contains 13 residues. CDR1 and CDR2 (germline): LGHDT, YNNKEL (reference sequence). CDR3 region: CASSLDWGTEVFF.

The chain carries TRBV6-5 and TRBJ1-1; there is no DNA to check the TCRdb D call of TRBD1. Germline V gene sequence: CDR1 MNHEY, CDR2 SVGAGI. CDR3 size: 13 residues. The chain's CDR3 is CASWTSPNTEAFF.

V usage is TRBV5-1 and J usage is TRBJ1-1; without DNA, the TCRdb call of TRBD1 cannot be checked. CDR1 SGHRS and CDR2 YFSETQ come from the germline V gene. This CDR3 has 13 residues. The CDR3 loop reads CASTPQGNTEAFF.

The chain combines TRBV5-1 with TRBJ2-2; the TCRdb call, TRBD2, lacks DNA for checking. CDR1 is SGHRS, CDR2 YFSETQ, per germline. This CDR3 is built from 16 residues. The CDR3 is CASSSRDYSNTGELFF.

This rearrangement joins TRBV20-1 to TRBJ2-1; TCRdb's D call of TRBD2 is untestable without DNA. The CDR3 runs 19 residues. Germline V CDR1 and CDR2: DFQATT, SNEGSKA (reference sequence). This CDR3 reads CSARDVGTSGGKSYNEQFF.

The chain joins TRBV25-1 to TRBJ2-1. CDR1 and CDR2 (germline): MGHDK, SYGVNS. The CDR3 has 14 residues. The CDR3 protein is CASGVWSSYNEQFF.

This sequence joins TRBV7-3 and TRBJ2-5. Germline values: CDR1 SGHTA, CDR2 FQGTGA. CDR3 length equals 17 residues. The CDR3 sequence: CASSFGSGRNGFETQYF.

The V and J genes are TRBV7-2 and TRBJ1-3. The CDR3 runs 13 residues. Germline CDR1 is SGHTA and CDR2 is FQGNSA. This CDR3 is CASSTHKGNTIYF. Variable domain in full (rest from reference TRBV7-2 and TRBJ1-3): GAGVSQSPSNKVTEKGKDVELRCDPISGHTALYWYRQSLGQGLEFLIYFQGNSAPDKSGLPSDRFSAERTGGSVSTLTIQRTQQEDSAVYLCASSTHKGNTIYFGEGSWLTVV.

The CDR3 protein is CASSGGKGSLYEQYF. The rearrangement links TRBV7-9 to TRBJ2-7; TCRdb selects TRBD1, and the lack of DNA leaves this call unchecked. CDR1 is SEHNR and CDR2 is FQNEAQ in the germline V gene (reference sequence). There are 15 residues in the CDR3.

The CDR3 sequence is CASSLPNRMNTEAFF. V gene TRBV18 combines with J gene TRBJ1-1. Germline V CDR1 and CDR2: KGHSH, LQKENI. The CDR3 is 15 residues long.

This chain uses TRBV29-1 with TRBJ2-1. Looked up from germline, CDR1 is SQVTM and CDR2 is ANQGSEA. The CDR3 runs to 11 residues. Here the CDR3 reads CSVEAPNEQFF.